The next 30 T cell receptor beta chains were all read from a single sample in a study of beta chain features in type 1 diabetes (dated by TCRdb to 2016 to 2019). Receptor amplification or capture employed the immunoSEQ multiplex PCR assay. The entire amount of isolated RNA was reverse transcribed using the High Capacity cDNA Reverse Transcription Kit, so the sequenced TCRB transcripts were expressed ones. TCRdb's version of the immuneACCESS table is confined to in-frame rearrangements and falls short of the full clone set. An unresolved V gene accounts for under half of the shortfall where checked; the remainder is of unknown origin. Counted in this sample were about 350,000 clones; less than 20% of them appeared once. The biggest ten clones account for approximately 0.043% of the sample. The sample comprised naive CD4+ T cells from blood. In the paper's terms, the cell subset or site label means: true naive CD4+ T cells. The receptors were gathered from a woman between 18 and 30 years old in good health.

This clone has only a few counts. The CDR3 DNA follows: TGTGCCAGCAGCTTCGGGGGAGGAGGTACCGGGGAGCTGTTTTTT. Its translation: CASSFGGGGTGELFF. The rearrangement links TRBV7-2 to TRBJ2-2; TRBD2 is a possible D gene (6 bases). Per the germline V gene, CDR1 is SGHTA and CDR2 is FQGNSA. Between the trimmed V and J ends, which lost 3 bases and 5 bases, there was a span of 13 bases. The CDR3 runs 15 residues. Full variable domain (missing parts from reference TRBV7-2 and TRBJ2-2): GAGVSQSPSNKVTEKGKDVELRCDPISGHTALYWYRQSLGQGLEFLIYFQGNSAPDKSGLPSDRFSAERTGGSVSTLTIQRTQQEDSAVYLCASSFGGGGTGELFFGEGSRLTVL.

The V and J genes are TRBV7-2 and TRBJ2-1; no clear D. This CDR3 has 14 amino acids. Looked up from germline, CDR1 is SGHTA and CDR2 is FQGNSA. V was trimmed by 1 base and J by 7 bases, leaving 11 bases between them. The CDR3 nucleotides are TGTGCCAGCAGCTTAGTAACTTCTTTGAATGAGCAGTTCTTC. As protein: CASSLVTSLNEQFF.

V gene TRBV15 combines with J gene TRBJ1-1, with D possibly being TRBD1 (5 bases). The V gene's germline CDR1 is LNHNV and CDR2 YYDKDF (reference sequence). Trimming shortened V by 0 bases and J by 11 bases, and 13 bases separated the two germline ends. This CDR3 contains 13 residues. This CDR3 is CATSRDGGGRAFF. CDR3 DNA: TGTGCCACCAGCAGAGATGGGGGAGGGAGGGCTTTCTTT.

The chain employs TRBV5-1 and TRBJ2-7, with a weak D call TRBD1 (5 bases). This CDR3 is built from 14 residues. From germline, CDR1 is SGHRS and CDR2 YFSETQ. Between the trimmed V and J ends, which lost 0 bases and 4 bases, there was a span of 11 bases. CDR3 loop: CASSLVDKYYEQYF. In nucleotides, the CDR3 is TGCGCCAGCAGCTTGGTGGACAAATATTACGAGCAGTACTTC.

The CDR3: CASSLGAGRNQPQHF. As DNA, the CDR3 is TGTGCCAGCAGCTTAGGGGCAGGGAGGAATCAGCCCCAGCATTTT. This rearrangement joins TRBV7-9 to TRBJ1-5; possible D gene TRBD1, 5 bases. The CDR3 has 15 amino acids. The V and J ends lost 1 base and 4 bases respectively, with 11 bases between them. Germline V CDR1 and CDR2: SEHNR, FQNEAQ (reference sequence).

This clone showed up just a few times. The chain recombines TRBV30 with TRBJ2-3; D call uncertain. CDR3 length: 12 residues. The V and J ends lost 2 bases and 1 base respectively, with 4 bases between them. Germline V gene data show CDR1 as GTSNPN and CDR2 as SVGIG (reference sequence). CDR3 sequence (DNA): TGTGCCTGGAGTTGGCGCACAGATACGCAGTATTTT. Its translation: CAWSWRTDTQYF.

V usage is TRBV6-6 and J usage is TRBJ1-1; D is uncertain. The germline CDR1 and CDR2 sequences are MNHNY and SVGAGI (reference sequence). The ends were cut back, 0 bases at V and 2 bases at J, with 13 bases in the middle. The CDR3 is 16 amino acids. CDR3 bases: TGTGCCAGCAGTTACTCGATCGGCGCGGGTAACACTGAAGCTTTCTTT. It yields the protein CASSYSIGAGNTEAFF.

This clone was detected only a few times. This rearrangement joins TRBV11-2 to TRBJ2-7, with TRBD2 matching over 7 bases. CDR3 length: 14 amino acids. V was clipped by 0 bases and J by 2 bases; unmatched bases: 1. CDR1 SGHAT and CDR2 FQNNGV come from the germline V gene. In DNA form, the CDR3 reads TGTGCCAGCAGCTTAGATGGACTAGCCTACGAGCAGTACTTC. Translation gives CASSLDGLAYEQYF.

The chain recombines TRBV5-1 with TRBJ2-3; D is unresolved. This CDR3 contains 16 residues. Trimming stripped 1 base from V and 14 bases from J, with 26 bases between. Per germline, CDR1 SGHRS and CDR2 YFSETQ. CDR3 in DNA: TGCGCCAGCAGCTTGTTCGTCCCAGGCTCAGGCGATAGTTGGTATTTT. Amino acid sequence: CASSLFVPGSGDSWYF.

The gene calls are TRBV4-2 and TRBJ2-3; 14 positions match TRBD2. CDR1 and CDR2 (germline): LGHNA, YNFKEQ. CDR3 length: 16 residues. The trim removed 2 bases at V and 7 bases at J, leaving 5 bases unmatched. The CDR3 reads CASSQPGTSGGHTQYF. CDR3 coding DNA: TGTGCCAGCAGCCAACCCGGGACTAGCGGGGGTCATACGCAGTATTTT.

The gene calls are TRBV5-1 and TRBJ2-1; D possibly corresponds to TRBD1 (6 bases). The germline V gene encodes CDR1 SGHRS and CDR2 YFSETQ. The CDR3 has 14 amino acids. Trimming pared 6 bases from V and 3 bases from J, leaving 13 bases between. The CDR3 nucleotides read TGCGCCAGCAAGGAGACGGACAGCTACAATGAGCAGTTCTTC. Protein product: CASKETDSYNEQFF.

This clone was seen a handful of times. The chain uses TRBV19 and TRBJ2-1, with D perhaps TRBD2 (5 bases). The CDR3 contains 13 residues. Per germline, CDR1 LNHDA and CDR2 SQIVND (reference sequence). V gave up 3 bases and J gave up 2 bases, with 5 bases separating them. The CDR3 is CASSMRAYNEQFF. The CDR3 region has the DNA TGTGCCAGTAGTATGCGGGCCTACAATGAGCAGTTCTTC.

V usage is TRBV7-9 and J usage is TRBJ2-4, with 7 bases matching TRBD1. V lost 7 bases and J lost 6; bases outside the gene matches: 12. Germline V gene sequence: CDR1 SEHNR, CDR2 FQNEAQ (reference sequence). The CDR3 spans 15 residues. CDR3 DNA: TGTGCCAGCACCTTGGACAGGTTCTCGGGAAACATTCAGTACTTC. Protein product: CASTLDRFSGNIQYF.

The chain couples TRBV27 to TRBJ2-7, with D perhaps matching TRBD1 (5 bases). The CDR3 covers 13 residues. Looked up from germline, CDR1 is MNHEY and CDR2 is SMNVEV (reference sequence). V was cut by 6 bases and J by 3 bases, with 12 bases left in between. In DNA form, the CDR3 reads TGTGCCAGCAGGCAAGGGGATGGCTACGAGCAGTACTTC. It encodes CASRQGDGYEQYF.

The chain carries TRBV4-2 and TRBJ1-2; unclear D gene. CDR3 length: 14 residues. Between the trimmed V and J ends, which lost 0 bases and 6 bases, there was a span of 11 bases. CDR1 and CDR2 from the germline V gene are LGHNA and YNFKEQ. This CDR3 is CASSQDEGIHGYTF. CDR3 DNA: TGTGCCAGCAGCCAAGATGAGGGAATCCATGGCTACACCTTC.

This clone was seen a handful of times. The CDR3 region is CASSQGDSFNQPQHF. CDR3 DNA: TGCGCCAGCAGCCAAGGGGACAGCTTCAATCAGCCCCAGCATTTT. V gene TRBV4-1 combines with J gene TRBJ1-5; 7 nucleotides line up with TRBD1. Germline V lookup: CDR1 MGHRA, CDR2 YSYEKL. With 1 base clipped from V and 3 bases from J, the junction kept 3 bases outside the gene matches. CDR3 size: 15 residues.

This chain joins TRBV30 and TRBJ2-5, with a weak D call TRBD2 (6 bases). The CDR3 runs to 18 residues. The germline CDR1 and CDR2 sequences are GTSNPN and SVGIG (reference sequence). Trimming removed 3 bases from V and 3 bases from J, with 26 bases in between. In DNA, the CDR3 is TGTGCCTGGAGCTTAACCTGGGGGGTAATTAGATACGAAGAGACCCAGTACTTC. Translation gives CAWSLTWGVIRYEETQYF.

The chain is built from TRBV11-2 and TRBJ2-3; the D is unclear. Deletions cut 8 bases from V and 2 bases from J, with 11 bases between. This CDR3 is 13 amino acids long. The germline V gene encodes CDR1 SGHAT and CDR2 FQNNGV. CDR3: CASALGPTDTQYF. The DNA for the CDR3 is TGTGCCAGCGCCCTTGGGCCCACAGATACGCAGTATTTT.

Only a few counts were recorded for this clone. This chain links TRBV5-6 with TRBJ1-5; 8 bases match TRBD1. This CDR3 region has 15 residues. Looked up from germline, CDR1 is SGHDT and CDR2 is YYEEEE. V gave up 2 bases and J gave up 5 bases; unmatched junction bases: 6. The CDR3 sequence: CASSFGAGGDQPQHF. The CDR3 DNA sequence: TGTGCCAGCAGCTTCGGGGCAGGGGGCGATCAGCCCCAGCATTTT.

This sequence joins TRBV7-2 and TRBJ1-1, with D possibly TRBD1 on 5 matching bases. The CDR3 length is 17 residues. Trimming took off 0 bases at V and 5 bases at J, with 19 bases between the two ends. Per germline, CDR1 SGHTA and CDR2 FQGNSA. CDR3 protein: CASSLALGGRFWTEAFF. CDR3 DNA: TGTGCCAGCAGCTTAGCGCTTGGGGGGAGGTTTTGGACTGAAGCTTTCTTT.

This clone was seen only a few times. This chain uses TRBV6-1 with TRBJ2-7; a weak D match, TRBD2 (5 bases). The CDR3 runs 13 residues. Looked up from germline, CDR1 is MNHNS and CDR2 is SASEGT. The V end lost 5 bases, the J end lost 3 bases, and 11 bases lay between the germline ends. The CDR3 bases are TGTGCCAGCAGTAGTACTAGGGACTACGAGCAGTACTTC. It specifies CASSSTRDYEQYF.

Only one count was recorded for this clone. The CDR3 DNA is TGTGCCAGCAGCCCCCTTCTTACCGGGGAGCTGTTTTTT. Protein sequence: CASSPLLTGELFF. V is TRBV6-6 and J is TRBJ2-2, with D uncertain. Germline lookup yields CDR1 MNHNY and CDR2 SVGAGI (reference sequence). The CDR3 spans 13 residues. V was trimmed by 6 bases and J by 5 bases, leaving 10 bases between them.

The chain recombines TRBV4-2 with TRBJ2-1, with D possibly matching TRBD2 (5 bases). Germline CDR1 LGHNA, CDR2 YNFKEQ. Trimming shortened V by 4 bases and J by 7 bases, and 20 bases separated the two germline ends. The CDR3 length is 16 residues. In DNA form, the CDR3 reads TGTGCCAGCAGCCTATTAGCGCCAATAAAGGCAAATGAGCAGTTCTTC. This encodes CASSLLAPIKANEQFF.

The chain is built from TRBV12-5 and TRBJ2-3; D possibly corresponds to TRBD2 (6 bases). Germline lookup yields CDR1 LGHNT and CDR2 FRNRAP. Trimming took off 2 bases at V and 1 base at J, with 19 bases between the two ends. The CDR3 is made up of 18 amino acids. CDR3 nucleotide sequence: TGTGCTAGTGGTTTGCCACAGACTAGATTTGGGGGCACAGATACGCAGTATTTT. Translating gives CASGLPQTRFGGTDTQYF.

This clone showed up just a few times. The gene calls are TRBV30 and TRBJ1-2; D is uncertain. The CDR3 is 13 amino acids. V was clipped by 0 bases and J by 0 bases, with 5 bases between them. Germline CDR1 GTSNPN, CDR2 SVGIG (reference sequence). CDR3 residues: CAWSVAANYGYTF. DNA of the CDR3: TGTGCCTGGAGTGTGGCAGCTAACTATGGCTACACCTTC. The full variable domain, its missing parts supplied by reference TRBV30 and TRBJ1-2, is SQTIHQWPATLVQPVGSPLSLECTVEGTSNPNLYWYRQAAGRGLQLLFYSVGIGQISSEVPQNLSASRPQDRQFILSSKKLLLSDSGFYLCAWSVAANYGYTFGSGTRLTVV.

The chain employs TRBV5-1 and TRBJ2-2; D possibly corresponds to TRBD1 (6 bases). The CDR3 is made up of 16 amino acids. Trimming left V 4 bases short and J 2 bases short, with 15 bases between. Germline CDR1 reads SGHRS; CDR2 reads YFSETQ. CDR3 sequence (DNA): TGCGCCAGCAGCACATTGGACAGTCTAAACACCGGGGAGCTGTTTTTT. This sequence encodes CASSTLDSLNTGELFF.

The chain recombines TRBV27 with TRBJ2-4; D is possibly TRBD1 (6 bases). Trimming cost V 5 bases and J 2 bases, with 16 bases left between them. The CDR3 covers 16 residues. Germline assignment: CDR1 MNHEY and CDR2 SMNVEV (reference sequence). CDR3 region: CASSPRVWGPKNIQYF. The CDR3, as DNA: TGTGCCAGCAGTCCCCGGGTTTGGGGGCCCAAAAACATTCAGTACTTC.

This clone was counted a few times. The genes are TRBV4-2 and TRBJ2-7, with no clear D. CDR1 is LGHNA and CDR2 is YNFKEQ in the germline V gene. This CDR3 is built from 14 residues. The ends were cut back, 0 bases at V and 0 bases at J, with 6 bases in the middle. CDR3 amino acids: CASSQEKLSYEQYF. CDR3 in DNA: TGTGCCAGCAGCCAAGAAAAGCTCTCCTACGAGCAGTACTTC.

The chain combines TRBV5-1 with TRBJ2-7; tentative D call: TRBD2 (7 bases). The CDR3 has 13 amino acids. Trimming cost V 2 bases and J 5 bases, with 11 bases left between them. Germline CDR1 and CDR2: SGHRS and YFSETQ. The CDR3 DNA reads TGCGCCAGCAGCTTAGGGGGGGCCAACGAGCAGTACTTC. Translating it yields CASSLGGANEQYF.

The genes are TRBV5-4 and TRBJ2-3; D gene ambiguous. Germline CDR1 and CDR2: SGHNT and YYREEE (reference sequence). The V and J ends lost 2 bases and 8 bases respectively, with 24 bases between them. The CDR3 loop spans 17 amino acids. The CDR3 nucleotides read TGTGCCAGCAGCTTTTTTGTCCGTCGTCGTCAGTCACCTACGCAGTATTTT. Amino acid sequence: CASSFFVRRRQSPTQYF.